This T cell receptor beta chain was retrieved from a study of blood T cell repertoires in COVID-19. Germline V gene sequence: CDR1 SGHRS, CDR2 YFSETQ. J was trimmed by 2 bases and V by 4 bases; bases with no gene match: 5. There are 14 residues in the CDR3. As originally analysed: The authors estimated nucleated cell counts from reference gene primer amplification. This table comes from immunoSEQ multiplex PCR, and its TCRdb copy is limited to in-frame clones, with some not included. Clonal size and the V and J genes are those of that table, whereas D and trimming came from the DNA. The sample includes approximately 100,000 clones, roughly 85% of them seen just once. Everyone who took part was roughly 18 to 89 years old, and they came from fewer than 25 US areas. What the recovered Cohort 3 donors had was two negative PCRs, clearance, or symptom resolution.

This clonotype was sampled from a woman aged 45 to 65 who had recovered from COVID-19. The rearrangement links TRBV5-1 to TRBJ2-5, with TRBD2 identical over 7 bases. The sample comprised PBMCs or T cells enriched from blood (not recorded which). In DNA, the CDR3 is TGCGCCAGCAGCCCTGGGACTAAACAAGAGACCCAGTACTTC. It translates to CASSPGTKQETQYF.